The following is a T cell receptor (beta chain) sequence with its context. These data originate in a study of radiation and T cells in renal cell carcinoma. The CDR3 runs to 20 residues. CDR1 is MGHRA and CDR2 is YSYEKL in the germline V gene. Trimming left V 1 base short and J 1 base short, with 24 bases between. Time point here: blood 4 weeks post-SBRT, at nephrectomy. As to treatment: 15 Gy SBRT to primary tumor, nephrectomy 4 weeks later. Nephrectomy followed 15 Gy stereotactic body radiation by 4 weeks. Radiation-treated patients gave blood at baseline, week 2 and week 4. The tumor was a clear cell renal cell carcinoma. TCRdb's copy holds only in-frame clones and misses some; the assay was immunoSEQ multiplex PCR. The table shows 150,000 to 200,000 clones, with about 85% occurring only once.

This TCR was sampled from a woman aged 45-65 years with renal cell carcinoma. V usage is TRBV4-1 and J usage is TRBJ2-3, with D possibly called TRBD1 or TRBD2 (7 bases each). This material consisted of blood, taken from a patient whose treatment included radiotherapy and nephrectomy. CDR3 coding DNA: TGCGCCAGCAGCCAAGGTCGTGGCGTGGGGAGGGGGCGAGGCACAGATACGCAGTATTTT. This sequence encodes CASSQGRGVGRGRGTDTQYF.